The sequence of this T cell receptor (beta chain) was determined in a study of shared clonotypes between healthy human individuals (dated by TCRdb to 2019 to 2021). About the study as a whole: The cohort included three men and two women between 18 and 49 years of age. Each donor's leukapheresis produced roughly between roughly 0.85 and 10 billion PBMCs. The study deeply sequenced blood TCR repertoires of five healthy adults to estimate repertoire size and the extent of clonotype sharing between individuals. For each donor, CD4 naive and CD4 memory were each run on three plates, CD8 naive on two plates, and CD8 memory on one plate. To increase sequencing depth and limit assay-specific biases, different laboratories used diverse techniques to prepare libraries and sequence TCR repertoires. General findings and caveats noted by the study authors: Across four donors, approximately 5% of naive CD4, over 3% of naive CD8, around 2.1% of memory CD4, and about 0.44% of memory CD8 clonotypes were shared. Naive subsets generally had larger estimated clonotype richness than memory subsets. Compared with non-shared clonotypes, the clonotypes found in all four sorted-subset donors had higher generation probabilities. Because the study included only a small number of donors, the genetic and exposure-history diversity represented was limited. Based on pairwise subsampling, the degree of clonotype sharing among donors was expected to be affected by sequencing depth. Only blood was sampled, and tissue TCR repertoires likely differ from those in blood. Rarefaction of sorted-subset datasets indicated incomplete sequencing despite the large sequencing depth.

For CDR1 and CDR2, the germline V gene lists MNHEY and SVGAGI. Unmatched junction bases come to 4, with V trimmed by 6 bases and J by 5 bases. There are 12 amino acids in the CDR3, from cysteine to phenylalanine inclusive. Only the CDR3 DNA stays, 36 bases, in frame from base 1. The donors were healthy, HIV-negative adults who had no recently reported acute infections or vaccinations. Every donor was a Caucasian adult living in Nashville, Tennessee, USA. CD8 memory samples were composed of magnetically selected CD45RO+ cells combined with CCR7-negative CD45RA+ effector memory (TemRA) cells. After blood collection by leukapheresis, PBMCs were isolated using Ficoll-Histopaque density gradient centrifugation and then cryopreserved in the vapor phase of liquid nitrogen. Analytical flow cytometry was used to check the purity and quantity of each magnetically sorted T cell population. From each sorted fraction, genomic DNA was isolated and quantified by UV absorbance on a Nanodrop 2000c.

About this clone: The target of this receptor is not known. Per-base qualities were not stored, and no clone one base away is much larger.

Using the deep immunoSEQ assay, multiplex PCR amplified TCR CDR3 regions from genomic DNA. Extracted genomic DNA from each cell subset was distributed evenly across all wells of several immunoSEQ 96-well plates, and each plate was treated as a replicate. For sorted subsets, each replicate PCR was loaded with 200 ng genomic DNA, equivalent to roughly 30,000 T cell genomes. Purified libraries were quantified with a Qubit 3.0 fluorometer, sized on a Bioanalyzer 2100, and re-quantified with the KAPA Library Quantification kit. A separate single-read 150-cycle Illumina NextSeq 550 flow cell was used to sequence each immunoSEQ 96-well plate. Under the source paper's analysis protocol: Because the immunoSEQ output held only junctional sequences and lacked quality scores, the filtering could not match the filtering applied to full-length reads. Sequences were annotated with PyIR, a Python wrapper for IgBLAST v1.9, using IMGT germline references to assign V/J genes and CDR3. Reads with weak V/J assignments (E-value above 1e-6), missing CDR3, stop codons, out-of-frame junctions, or ambiguous translated residues were removed. A V3J clonotype was defined by an identical inferred V gene, J gene, and CDR3 amino acid sequence. To compute the percentage overlap between repertoires, the number of shared unique clonotypes was divided by the size of the smaller repertoire. Richness of each repertoire was evaluated using RTK rarefaction, the Chao1 estimator, and Recon v2.1 estimates of unobserved clonotypes. Generation probabilities for all TCRbeta clonotypes obtained by the gDNA method from several donors were computed using OLGA. What TCRdb holds here is the immuneACCESS table cut down to in-frame rearrangements. Part of the clones is not present; checked against another copy, under half of the missing clones reflect an unresolved V gene, and the others are unexplained. That table furnishes V, J and clone size, whereas the DNA furnished D and trimming. Within this sample are about 330,000 clones, with roughly 87% of them counted one time only. The ten top clones hold roughly 17% of the sample.

The chain is assembled from TRBV6-5 and TRBJ2-7; 7 bases in the junction line up with TRBD1. This receptor was obtained from a man younger than 35 in good health. The sample was memory CD8+ T cells sorted from blood. Explained via the paper, the cell subset or site label denotes: CD45RO+ cells pooled with CCR7-negative TemRA cells. Read as DNA, the sequence is TGTGCCAGCAGGTCGACAGGGAACGAGCAGTACTTC. The encoded protein is CASRSTGNEQYF.